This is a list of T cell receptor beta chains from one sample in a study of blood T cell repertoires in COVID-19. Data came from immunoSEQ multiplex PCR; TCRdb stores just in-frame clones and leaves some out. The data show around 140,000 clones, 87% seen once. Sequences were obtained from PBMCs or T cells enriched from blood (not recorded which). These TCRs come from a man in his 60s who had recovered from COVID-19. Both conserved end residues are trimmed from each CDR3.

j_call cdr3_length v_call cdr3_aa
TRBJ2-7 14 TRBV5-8 ASSLEGPGRGYEQY
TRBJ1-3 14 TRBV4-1 ASSQDPLATGNTIY
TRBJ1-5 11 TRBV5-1 ASSSSGNQPQH
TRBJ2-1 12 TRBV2 ASSEPTSGAAQF
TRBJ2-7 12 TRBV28 ASRRSGGSQEQY
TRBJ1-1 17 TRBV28 ASRTISRTIGSPLREAF
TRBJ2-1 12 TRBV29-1 SVEVAGQGDEQF
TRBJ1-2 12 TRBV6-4 ASSDSTPPFRYT
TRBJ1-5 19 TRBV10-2 ASSDLSTGGRGRASNQPQH
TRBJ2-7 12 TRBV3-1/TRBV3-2 ASTHGTGSYEQY
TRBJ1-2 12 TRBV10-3 AISGTGGAEGYT
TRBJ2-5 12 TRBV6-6 ASSNSRTKETQY
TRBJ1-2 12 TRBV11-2 ASSKDRGSYGYT
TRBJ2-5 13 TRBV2 ASSSTSGTEETQY
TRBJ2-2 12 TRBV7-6 ASSTDRAAGELF
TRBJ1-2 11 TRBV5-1 ASSPDSTYGYT
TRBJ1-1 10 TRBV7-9 ASSQGQIKAF
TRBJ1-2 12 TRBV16 ASNLLGPNYGYT
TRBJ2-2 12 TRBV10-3 AITEGLAGFKLF
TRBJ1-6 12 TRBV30 AWSLRGRNSPLH
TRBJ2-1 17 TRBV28 ASSLYPPRTAGLYNEQF
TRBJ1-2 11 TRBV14 ASSPDRDYGYT
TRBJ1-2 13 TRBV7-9 ASSSTGDPLRGYT
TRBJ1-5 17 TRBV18 ASSPPNRTDRDSNQPQH
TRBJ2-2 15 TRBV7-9 ASSPRDRGRGTGELF
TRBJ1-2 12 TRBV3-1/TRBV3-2 ASSHRTINYGYT
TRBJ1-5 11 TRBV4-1 ASSHQGHQPQH
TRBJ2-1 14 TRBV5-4 ASSSPDRDIQGEQF
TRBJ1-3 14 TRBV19 ASKTYHKPPGNTIY
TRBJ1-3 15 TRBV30 AWSPGTDGYSGNTIY
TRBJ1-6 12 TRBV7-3 ASSLAGGGSPLH
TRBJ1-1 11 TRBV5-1 ASSLEGQGGAF
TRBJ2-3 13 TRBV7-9 ASRLAELSTDTQY
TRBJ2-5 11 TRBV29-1 SVERTAQETQY
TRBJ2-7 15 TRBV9 ASSQGLAGHLSYEQY
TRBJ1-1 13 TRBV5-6 ASSPVTGETTEAF
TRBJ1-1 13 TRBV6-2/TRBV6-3 ASSYAEEGGTEAF
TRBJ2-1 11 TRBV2 ARGLVLFNEQF
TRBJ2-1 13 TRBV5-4 ASSSNRGRHNEQF
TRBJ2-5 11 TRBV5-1 ASSYGQGETQY
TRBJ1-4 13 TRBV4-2 ASSQDGTVGEKLF
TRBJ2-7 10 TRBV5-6 ASSLGGYEQY
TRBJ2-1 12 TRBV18 ASSMGAFRDEQF
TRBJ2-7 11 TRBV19 ASSSGSSYEQY
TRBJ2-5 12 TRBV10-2 ASSTGTSQETQY
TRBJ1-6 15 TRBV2 ASSVSRAGVDNSPLH
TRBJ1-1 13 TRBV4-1 ASSQASRVRTEAF
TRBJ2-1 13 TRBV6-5 ASSYTGSRLNEQF
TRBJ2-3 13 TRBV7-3 ASRSTWAGEDTQY
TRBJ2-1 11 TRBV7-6 ASSLARAGEQF
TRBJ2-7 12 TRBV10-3 AISLTGSSYEQY